This T cell receptor beta chain was found in a study of blood T cell repertoires in COVID-19. TCRdb's copy holds only in-frame clones and misses some; the assay was immunoSEQ multiplex PCR. The table includes around 100,000 clones, approximately 90% detected once. The germline V gene has CDR1 SQVTM and CDR2 ANQGSEA. Deletions cut 7 bases from V and 5 bases from J, with 17 bases between. The CDR3 is 13 residues long. The TCR comes from a man aged 50-60 years with active COVID-19. The sample was peripheral blood. The chain recombines TRBV29-1 with TRBJ1-2, with a tentative D call TRBD1 (5 bases). The CDR3 here is CSGWGQGGYGYTF. The DNA of the CDR3 is TGCAGCGGGTGGGGCCAGGGAGGTTATGGCTACACCTTC.